These 2 T cell receptor beta chains came from one sample sequenced in a study of cytomegalovirus exposure and HLA in healthy donors. PCR used 60 Vbeta primers and 13 Jbeta primers. The table came from immunoSEQ multiplex PCR; TCRdb's copy has only in-frame clones and leaves some out. The sample lists 75,000 to 95,000 clones, 70% to 85% occurring once. Sample: PBMCs. The receptors originated from a man aged 18-30 years in good health and CMV-seronegative.

DNA for the CDR3: TGTGCCAGCTCACCCATTTCCCCGGTGGACACCCTATCCTATGGCTACACCTTC. This codes for CASSPISPVDTLSYGYTF. The chain combines TRBV18 with TRBJ1-2; weak D call: TRBD1 (5 bases). This CDR3 is built from 18 residues. The ends were cut back, 3 bases at V and 4 bases at J, with 24 bases in the middle. Per germline, CDR1 KGHSH and CDR2 LQKENI.

This sequence joins TRBV28 and TRBJ1-5; D gene ambiguous. There are 13 residues in the CDR3. Germline CDR1 and CDR2: MDHEN and SYDVKM. V lost 2 bases and J 9 bases, leaving 11 bases between the germline ends. CDR3 sequence: CASSLGIPGPQHF. In DNA form, the CDR3 reads TGTGCCAGCAGTTTAGGAATACCGGGGCCCCAGCATTTT. Drawing the rest from reference TRBV28 and TRBJ1-5, the complete variable domain is DVKVTQSSRYLVKRTGEKVFLECVQDMDHENMFWYRQDPGLGLRLIYFSYDVKMKEKGDIPEGYSVSREKKERFSLILESASTNQTSMYLCASSLGIPGPQHFGDGTRLSIL.